The subject of this entry is one T cell receptor (beta chain). Its antigen is not yet known. No clone much larger than this one lies a single base away; base qualities are absent. V is pared back by 0 bases and J by 4 bases, with 10 bases lying between the germline termini. The CDR1 and CDR2 encoded by the germline V gene (reference sequence) are SGHKS and YYEKEE. The CDR3, from cysteine to phenylalanine, totals 14 residues. Here the CDR3 DNA is all that survives: 42 bases in frame from base 1. The immunoSEQ Assay was used to sequence TCR beta CDR3 regions from DNA. Regarding the original processing steps: T cell density was computed as TCR beta template counts normalized to usable DNA estimated by amplifying housekeeping genes. Using the preseqR package, richness was estimated by extrapolating to 120,000 templates for tissue samples and 400,000 templates for PBMC samples. Clonality was taken to be one minus Pielou's evenness. To identify tissue-enriched TCRs, differential abundance testing was run on productive amino-acid clonotypes with a minimum total count of 5 and an alpha of 0.1. The Jaccard Index and the Morisita Overlap Index were used to measure how much the repertoires overlapped between compartments. GLIPH clustered TCR beta CDR3s with public tetramer-defined viral CDR3s; viral motifs required at least three viral sequences plus V-gene enrichment. This immuneACCESS table, as held by TCRdb, lists in-frame sequences with V and J called but not all clones. Of the missing ones, under half trace to an unresolved V gene in checked studies; the others have no known cause. V, J and clone size derive from that table, while D and trimming were established from the DNA sequence. In all, the sample holds tens of thousands of clones, and roughly 90% of those were seen once. Roughly 1.8% of the sample lies in the top ten.

The sample belongs to a study of T cells in localized non-small cell lung cancer (dated by TCRdb to about 2020). Study-wide context: T cell repertoires of 200 to 250 early-stage NSCLC patients were analyzed, with tumors being compared against uninvolved tumor-adjacent lungs. A mean age of around 66 years was recorded for the NSCLC patients, of whom 120 to 150 were male and 90 to 110 were female. All 240 or so NSCLC patients in the cohort were treatment-naive and had localized lung tumors that were resected.

Findings and caveats that apply to the study as a whole: Because the study design was exploratory, TCR variables were selected using unadjusted p-values without false-discovery rate correction. The highest T cell clonality was observed in uninvolved tumor-adjacent lung, where clonality exceeded that of tumor, suggesting that antigenic responses were more focused in uninvolved tumor-adjacent lung. Longer overall survival was associated with higher blood T cell density, whereas shorter survival was associated with higher adjacent-lung clonality. A median of roughly 60 of the top 100 tumor clones were detected in paired uninvolved adjacent lung, and 28 of these tumor clones were also found among the top 100 clones of the paired uninvolved adjacent lung. Because multi-region tumor sequencing was not performed, intratumor heterogeneity could not be ruled out.

At diagnosis, tumor, uninvolved tumor-adjacent lung and peripheral blood were collected and then preserved as a mix of FFPE and fresh-frozen material. For TCR repertoire profiling, blood samples were analyzed in the form of peripheral blood mononuclear cells. This chain is built from TRBV5-5 and TRBJ1-2; TRBD1 is possibly the D segment (6 matching bases). The clonotype was recovered from a woman between 35 and 75 years old with stage I lung adenocarcinoma. The specimen comprised peripheral blood, sampled before any cancer treatment. The bases are TGTGCCAGCAGCTTGGGGGCGACAGGCTATGGCTACACCTTC. This codes for CASSLGATGYGYTF.